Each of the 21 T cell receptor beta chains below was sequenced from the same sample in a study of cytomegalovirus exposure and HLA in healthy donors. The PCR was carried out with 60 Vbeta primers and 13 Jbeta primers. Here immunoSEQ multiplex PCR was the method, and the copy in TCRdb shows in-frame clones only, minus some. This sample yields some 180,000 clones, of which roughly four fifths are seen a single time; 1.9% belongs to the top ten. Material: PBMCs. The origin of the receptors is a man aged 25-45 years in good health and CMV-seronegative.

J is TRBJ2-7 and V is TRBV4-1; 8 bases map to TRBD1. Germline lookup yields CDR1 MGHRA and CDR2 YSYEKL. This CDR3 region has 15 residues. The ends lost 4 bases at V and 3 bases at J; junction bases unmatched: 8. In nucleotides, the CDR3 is TGCGCCAGCAGCCGGAACTCAGGGGGCAGCTACGAGCAGTACTTC. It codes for CASSRNSGGSYEQYF.

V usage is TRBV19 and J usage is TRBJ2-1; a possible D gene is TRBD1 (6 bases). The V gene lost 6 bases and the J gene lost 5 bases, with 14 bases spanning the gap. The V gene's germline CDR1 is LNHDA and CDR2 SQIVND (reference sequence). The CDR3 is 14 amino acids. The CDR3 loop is CASSISQGNNEQFF. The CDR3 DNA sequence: TGTGCCAGTAGCATCTCACAGGGTAACAATGAGCAGTTCTTC.

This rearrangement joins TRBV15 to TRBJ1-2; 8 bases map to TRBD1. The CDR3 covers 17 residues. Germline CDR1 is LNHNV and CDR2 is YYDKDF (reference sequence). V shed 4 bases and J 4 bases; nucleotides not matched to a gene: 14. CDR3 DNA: TGTGCCACCAGCAAATCCGGGACAGGCGGGGGGGGCTATGGCTACACCTTC. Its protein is CATSKSGTGGGGYGYTF.

The CDR3 loop reads CASSLLDYNEQFF. CDR3 coding DNA: TGTGCCAGCTCACTATTAGATTACAATGAGCAGTTCTTC. The rearrangement links TRBV18 to TRBJ2-1; D call uncertain. Trimming stripped 4 bases from V and 4 bases from J, with 8 bases between. CDR1 and CDR2 from the germline V gene are KGHSH and LQKENI. The CDR3 extends over 13 amino acids.

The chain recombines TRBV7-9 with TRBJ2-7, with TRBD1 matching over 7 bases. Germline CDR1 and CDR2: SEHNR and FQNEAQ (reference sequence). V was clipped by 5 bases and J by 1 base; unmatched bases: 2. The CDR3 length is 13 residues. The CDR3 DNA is TGTGCCAGCAGCGCGACAGGGTCCTACGAGCAGTACTTC. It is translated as CASSATGSYEQYF.

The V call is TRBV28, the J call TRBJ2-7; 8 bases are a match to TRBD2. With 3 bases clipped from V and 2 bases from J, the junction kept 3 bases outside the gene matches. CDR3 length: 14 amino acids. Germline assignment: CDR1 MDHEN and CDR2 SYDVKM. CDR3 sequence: CASSLPGLAYEQYF. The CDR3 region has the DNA TGTGCCAGCAGTTTGCCGGGACTAGCCTACGAGCAGTACTTC.

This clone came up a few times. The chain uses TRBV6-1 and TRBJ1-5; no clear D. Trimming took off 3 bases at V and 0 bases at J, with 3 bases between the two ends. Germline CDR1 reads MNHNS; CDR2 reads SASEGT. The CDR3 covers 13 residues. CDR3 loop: CASSDYSNQPQHF. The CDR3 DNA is TGTGCCAGCAGTGACTATAGCAATCAGCCCCAGCATTTT.

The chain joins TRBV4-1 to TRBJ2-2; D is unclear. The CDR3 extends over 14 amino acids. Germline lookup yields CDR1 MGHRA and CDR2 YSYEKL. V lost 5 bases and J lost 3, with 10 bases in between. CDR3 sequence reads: CASSIDSYTGELFF. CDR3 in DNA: TGCGCCAGCAGCATAGACTCTTACACCGGGGAGCTGTTTTTT.

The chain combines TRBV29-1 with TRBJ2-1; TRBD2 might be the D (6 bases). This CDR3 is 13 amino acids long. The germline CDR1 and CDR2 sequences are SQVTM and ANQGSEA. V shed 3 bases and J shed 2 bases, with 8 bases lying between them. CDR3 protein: CSVDLATYNEQFF. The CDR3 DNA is TGCAGCGTTGACCTAGCGACCTACAATGAGCAGTTCTTC.

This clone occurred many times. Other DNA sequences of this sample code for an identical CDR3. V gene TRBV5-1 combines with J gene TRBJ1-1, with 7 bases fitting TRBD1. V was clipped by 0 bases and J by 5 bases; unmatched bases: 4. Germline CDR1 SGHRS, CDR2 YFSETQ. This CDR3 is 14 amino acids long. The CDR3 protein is CASSLEQGRTEAFF. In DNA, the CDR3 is TGCGCCAGCAGCTTGGAACAGGGGAGAACTGAAGCTTTCTTT. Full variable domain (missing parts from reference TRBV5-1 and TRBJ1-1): KAGVTQTPRYLIKTRGQQVTLSCSPISGHRSVSWYQQTPGQGLQFLFEYFSETQRNKGNFPGRFSGRQFSNSRSEMNVSTLELGDSALYLCASSLEQGRTEAFFGQGTRLTVV.

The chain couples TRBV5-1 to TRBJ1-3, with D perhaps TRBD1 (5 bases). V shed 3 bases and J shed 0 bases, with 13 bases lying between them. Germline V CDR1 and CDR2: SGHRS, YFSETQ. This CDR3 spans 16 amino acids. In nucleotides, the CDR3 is TGCGCCAGCAGCTCCGGGACTCCAGTCTCTGGAAACACCATATATTTT. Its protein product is CASSSGTPVSGNTIYF.

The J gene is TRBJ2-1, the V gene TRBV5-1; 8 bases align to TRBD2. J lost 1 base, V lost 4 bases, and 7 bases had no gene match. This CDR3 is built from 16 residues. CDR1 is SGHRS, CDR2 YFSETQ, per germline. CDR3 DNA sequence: TGCGCCAGCAGCGTGATGGCGGGAGGATCCTACAATGAGCAGTTCTTC. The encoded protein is CASSVMAGGSYNEQFF.

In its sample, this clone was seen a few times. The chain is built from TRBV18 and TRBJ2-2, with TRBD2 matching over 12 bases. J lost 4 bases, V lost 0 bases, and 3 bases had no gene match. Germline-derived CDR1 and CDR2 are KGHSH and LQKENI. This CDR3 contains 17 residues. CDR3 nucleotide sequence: TGTGCCAGCTCACCACCGGGACTAGCGGGCCTCACCGGGGAGCTGTTTTTT. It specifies CASSPPGLAGLTGELFF.

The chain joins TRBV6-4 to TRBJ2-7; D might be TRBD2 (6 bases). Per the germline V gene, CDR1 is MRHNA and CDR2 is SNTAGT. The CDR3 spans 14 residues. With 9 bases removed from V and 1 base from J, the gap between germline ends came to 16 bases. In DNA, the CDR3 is TGTGCCAGGGGATGGGGGGTATTGTCCTACGAGCAGTACTTC. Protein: CARGWGVLSYEQYF.

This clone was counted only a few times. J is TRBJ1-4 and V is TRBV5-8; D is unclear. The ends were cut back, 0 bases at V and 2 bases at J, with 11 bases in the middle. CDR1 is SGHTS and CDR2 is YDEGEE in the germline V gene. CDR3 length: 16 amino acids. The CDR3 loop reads CASSLVGRSTNEKLFF. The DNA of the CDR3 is TGTGCCAGCAGCTTGGTCGGCAGGTCGACTAATGAAAAACTGTTTTTT.

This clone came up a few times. CDR3 region: CATSSLATYEQYF. The CDR3 nucleotides are TGTGCCACCAGCTCTCTAGCAACCTACGAGCAGTACTTC. The chain links TRBV15 to TRBJ2-7; TRBD2 is a possible D gene (5 bases). Germline CDR1 is LNHNV and CDR2 is YYDKDF (reference sequence). The germline V and J ends were trimmed by 5 bases and 2 bases, with 10 bases remaining between them. This CDR3 region has 13 residues.

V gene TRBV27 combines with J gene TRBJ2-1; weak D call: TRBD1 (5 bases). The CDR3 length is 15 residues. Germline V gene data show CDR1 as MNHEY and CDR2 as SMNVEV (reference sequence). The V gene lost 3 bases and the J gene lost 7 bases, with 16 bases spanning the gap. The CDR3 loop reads CASSFLPGILNEQFF. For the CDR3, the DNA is TGTGCCAGCAGTTTTTTGCCAGGGATTCTTAATGAGCAGTTCTTC.

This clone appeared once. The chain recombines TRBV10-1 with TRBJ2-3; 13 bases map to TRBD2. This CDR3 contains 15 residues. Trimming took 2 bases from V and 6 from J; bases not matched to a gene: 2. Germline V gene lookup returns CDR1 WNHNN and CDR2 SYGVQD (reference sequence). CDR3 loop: CASSEGLAGVDTQYF. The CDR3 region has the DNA TGCGCCAGCAGTGAGGGACTAGCGGGAGTCGATACGCAGTATTTT.

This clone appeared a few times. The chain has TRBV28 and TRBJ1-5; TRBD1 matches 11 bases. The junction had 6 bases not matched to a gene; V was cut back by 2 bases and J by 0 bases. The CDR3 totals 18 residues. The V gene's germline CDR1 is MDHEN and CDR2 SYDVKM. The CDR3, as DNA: TGTGCCAGCAGTTTACCAGGACAGGGGGCGGGTAGCAATCAGCCCCAGCATTTT. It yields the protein CASSLPGQGAGSNQPQHF.

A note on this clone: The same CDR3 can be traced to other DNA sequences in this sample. The CDR3 sequence: CASSSLTGAEAFF. CDR3 nucleotides: TGTGCCAGCAGTTCGTTAACAGGGGCGGAAGCTTTCTTT. V and J are TRBV11-3 and TRBJ1-1; 7 bases line up with TRBD1. Germline V gene lookup returns CDR1 SGHNT and CDR2 YENEEA. This CDR3 has 13 residues. V trimming: 6 bases; J trimming: 8 bases; junction bases outside the gene matches: 9.

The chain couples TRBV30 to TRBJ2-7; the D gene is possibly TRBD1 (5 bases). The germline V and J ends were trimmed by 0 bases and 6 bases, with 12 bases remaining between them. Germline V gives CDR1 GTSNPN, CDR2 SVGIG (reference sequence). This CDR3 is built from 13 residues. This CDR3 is CAWSVWGKAEQYF. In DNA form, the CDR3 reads TGTGCCTGGAGTGTATGGGGCAAGGCCGAGCAGTACTTC.